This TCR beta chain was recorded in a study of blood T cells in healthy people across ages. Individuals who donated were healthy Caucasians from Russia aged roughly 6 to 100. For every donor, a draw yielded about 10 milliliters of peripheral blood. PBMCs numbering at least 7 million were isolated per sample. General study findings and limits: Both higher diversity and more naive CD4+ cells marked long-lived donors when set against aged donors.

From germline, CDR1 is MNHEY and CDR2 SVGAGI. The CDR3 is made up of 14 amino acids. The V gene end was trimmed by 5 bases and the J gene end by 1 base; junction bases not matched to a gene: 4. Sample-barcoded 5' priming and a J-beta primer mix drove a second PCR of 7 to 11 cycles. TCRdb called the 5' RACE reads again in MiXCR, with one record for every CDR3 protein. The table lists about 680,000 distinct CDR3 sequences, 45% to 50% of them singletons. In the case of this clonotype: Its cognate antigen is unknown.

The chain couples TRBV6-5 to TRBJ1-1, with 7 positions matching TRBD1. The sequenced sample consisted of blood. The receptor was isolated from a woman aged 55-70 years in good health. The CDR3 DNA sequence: TGTGCCAGCAGTCGCCGACAGGGGAACACTGAAGCTTTCTTT. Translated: CASSRRQGNTEAFF.